The 18 T cell receptor beta chains below were found in one sample sequenced in a study of blood T cells in healthy people across ages. The second PCR ran about 6 to 12 cycles with a sample-barcoded 5' primer and J-beta primers. MiXCR, applied by TCRdb to the 5' RACE reads, yields one record per CDR3 protein. The table records around 1,000,000 distinct CDR3 sequences, less than 25% of them present only once. Separately, the same data were catalogued under a study of T cells of mothers and their children.

Sequencing used blood. The receptors derive from a girl aged 2 to 9 in good health.

The genes are TRBV11-2 and TRBJ2-1; 15 positions match TRBD2. The junction had 30 bases not matched to a gene; V was cut back by 1 base and J by 14 bases. CDR1 and CDR2 (germline): SGHAT, FQNNGV. The CDR3 spans 23 residues. CDR3 region: CASSLVVAHVLGVVHGLAGGKFF. CDR3 DNA: TGTGCCAGCAGCTTAGTGGTGGCGCACGTCTTAGGTGTGGTCCACGGACTAGCGGGAGGGAAGTTCTTC.

This clonotype was detected ten times or more. The rearrangement uses TRBV4-3 and TRBJ2-2; D gene ambiguous. V lost 1 base and J 4 bases, leaving 7 bases between the germline ends. This CDR3 region has 14 residues. CDR1 LGHNA and CDR2 YSLEER come from the germline V gene. CDR3 region: CASSQVTATGELFF. Written as DNA, the CDR3 is TGCGCCAGCAGCCAAGTAACAGCCACCGGGGAGCTGTTTTTT.

This clonotype was found a few times. The chain couples TRBV5-1 to TRBJ2-4; D unresolved. This CDR3 is built from 15 residues. Trimming cost V 1 base and J 2 bases, with 10 bases left between them. The germline V gene has CDR1 SGHRS and CDR2 YFSETQ. Written as DNA, the CDR3 is TGCGCCAGCAGCTTGAGATGGGATACCAAAAACATTCAGTACTTC. This translates into CASSLRWDTKNIQYF.

This clonotype has just a few counts. The chain uses TRBV5-6 and TRBJ2-7; 9 bases fit TRBD2. The CDR3 covers 13 residues. V shed 5 bases, J shed 5 bases, and the junction held 5 bases outside the gene matches. Germline V lookup: CDR1 SGHDT, CDR2 YYEEEE. The CDR3 is CASSPVAGDEQYF. The CDR3 bases are TGTGCCAGCAGTCCTGTAGCGGGGGACGAGCAGTACTTC. The full variable domain, its missing parts supplied by reference TRBV5-6 and TRBJ2-7, is DAGVTQSPTHLIKTRGQQVTLRCSPKSGHDTVSWYQQALGQGPQFIFQYYEEEERQRGNFPDRFSGHQFPNYSSELNVNALLLGDSALYLCASSPVAGDEQYFGPGTRLTVT.

The chain joins TRBV3-1 to TRBJ2-7; a weak D match, TRBD2 (6 bases). The V gene lost 8 bases and the J gene lost 3 bases, with 11 bases spanning the gap. CDR3 length equals 12 residues. Germline lookup yields CDR1 LGHDT and CDR2 YNNKEL (reference sequence). CDR3 DNA sequence: TGTGCCAGCGGTGGGAGGCACTACGAGCAGTACTTC. Translated, it gives CASGGRHYEQYF.

The V call is TRBV12-3 or TRBV12-4, the J call TRBJ2-3, with D possibly matching TRBD2 (5 bases). This CDR3 contains 13 residues. Trimming cost V 5 bases and J 2 bases, with 8 bases left between them. The chain's CDR3 is CASSEGTTDTQYF. CDR3 in DNA: TGTGCCAGCAGTGAGGGTACCACAGATACGCAGTATTTT.

The rearrangement uses TRBV29-1 and TRBJ1-1; D unclear. Germline-derived CDR1 and CDR2 are SQVTM and ANQGSEA. The CDR3 spans 14 residues. V was shortened by 6 bases and J by 6 bases, with 20 bases between the two germline ends. CDR3 in DNA: TGCAGCGTCTTAGTCGGCGGGGTAGGTCCTGAAGCTTTCTTT. Its protein is CSVLVGGVGPEAFF.

The chain recombines TRBV29-1 with TRBJ2-3; D is uncertain. CDR3 length: 13 residues. The germline V gene encodes CDR1 SQVTM and CDR2 ANQGSEA. V was cut by 6 bases and J by 2 bases, with 12 bases left in between. The CDR3 DNA reads TGCAGCGTGGGTTTGCGTTTCACAGATACGCAGTATTTT. Protein product: CSVGLRFTDTQYF.

The sample holds a few counts of this clonotype. V is TRBV6-6 and J is TRBJ1-2; no reliable D call. The V end lost 3 bases, the J end lost 4 bases, and 6 bases lay between the germline ends. The CDR3 totals 12 residues. Germline CDR1 and CDR2: MNHNY and SVGAGI (reference sequence). Here the CDR3 reads CASSYSTYGYTF. In DNA, the CDR3 is TGTGCCAGCAGTTATTCGACCTATGGCTACACCTTC.

The chain carries TRBV4-1 and TRBJ1-2; possibly TRBD1 for D (6 bases). Trimming shortened V by 3 bases and J by 3 bases, and 14 bases separated the two germline ends. This CDR3 is built from 15 residues. CDR1 and CDR2 (germline): MGHRA, YSYEKL. The CDR3: CASSQITTGDYGYTF. In nucleotides, the CDR3 is TGCGCCAGCAGCCAGATAACGACAGGCGACTATGGCTACACCTTC.

J is TRBJ1-1 and V is TRBV29-1; 7 nucleotides match TRBD1. Germline CDR1 is SQVTM and CDR2 is ANQGSEA. The trim removed 7 bases at V and 3 bases at J, leaving 8 bases unmatched. The CDR3 contains 13 residues. For the CDR3, the DNA is TGCAGCGGCCACCGGGACAGCTACACTGAAGCTTTCTTT. Residues: CSGHRDSYTEAFF. Complete variable domain (other parts from reference TRBV29-1 and TRBJ1-1): SAVISQKPSRDICQRGTSLTIQCQVDSQVTMMFWYRQQPGQSLTLIATANQGSEATYESGFVIDKFPISRPNLTFSTLTVSNMSPEDSSIYLCSGHRDSYTEAFFGQGTRLTVV.

This clonotype came up a few times. The chain joins TRBV4-1 to TRBJ2-3, with no clear D. CDR1 and CDR2 from the germline V gene are MGHRA and YSYEKL. The length of the CDR3 is 14 residues. Trimming shortened V by 4 bases and J by 3 bases, and 11 bases separated the two germline ends. CDR3 in amino acids: CASSPGPLTDTQYF. The CDR3 DNA sequence: TGCGCCAGCAGCCCAGGCCCCCTGACAGATACGCAGTATTTT.

The sample holds a few counts of this clonotype. J is TRBJ2-6 and V is TRBV7-3; TRBD1 agrees at 7 bases. V lost 0 bases to trimming and J lost 0 bases; unmatched junction nucleotides: 5. CDR3 size: 18 residues. Germline CDR1 reads SGHTA; CDR2 reads FQGTGA. CDR3 bases: TGTGCCAGCAGCTTAACTGGCAGGGGGAGCTCTGGGGCCAACGTCCTGACTTTC. It codes for CASSLTGRGSSGANVLTF.

This clonotype occurred a few times. This sequence joins TRBV7-9 and TRBJ1-4, with D perhaps TRBD1 (5 bases). The CDR3 runs to 14 residues. Trimming shortened V by 5 bases and J by 6 bases, and 13 bases separated the two germline ends. Germline V gene data show CDR1 as SEHNR and CDR2 as FQNEAQ (reference sequence). CDR3 in DNA: TGTGCCAGCAGCCGCGGAAGAGGGGATGAAAAACTGTTTTTT. Translation gives CASSRGRGDEKLFF.

This clonotype was found a few times. The rearrangement uses TRBV7-2 and TRBJ2-1, with D perhaps matching TRBD1 (6 bases). V shed 3 bases and J shed 3 bases, with 12 bases lying between them. The CDR3 extends over 15 amino acids. Looked up from germline, CDR1 is SGHTA and CDR2 is FQGNSA. The DNA of the CDR3 is TGTGCCAGCAGCTTCACAGGGAACCTCTACAATGAGCAGTTCTTC. Its translation is CASSFTGNLYNEQFF.

This chain links TRBV5-1 with TRBJ1-4, with D perhaps TRBD1 (6 bases). CDR3 length: 13 residues. V was cut by 4 bases and J by 8 bases, with 12 bases left in between. CDR1 is SGHRS and CDR2 is YFSETQ in the germline V gene. CDR3 amino acids: CASSPDSDEKLFF. For the CDR3, the DNA is TGCGCCAGCAGCCCGGACAGCGACGAAAAACTGTTTTTT.

This rearrangement joins TRBV6-6 to TRBJ2-5; D perhaps matches TRBD1 (6 bases). The J call may not be correct, given that the DNA end is closer to TRBJ2-7. The CDR3 extends over 12 amino acids. Germline V gives CDR1 MNHNY, CDR2 SVGAGI (reference sequence). CDR3 DNA: TGTGCCATTCGGACAGAGGCCTACGAGCAGTACTTC. This gives the protein CAIRTEAYEQYF.

DNA for the CDR3: TGTGCCAGCAGTTACTCCATCTGGCGGGATGGACACGAGCAGTACTTC. Encoded protein: CASSYSIWRDGHEQYF. V and J are TRBV6-6 and TRBJ2-7; TRBD2 might be the D (6 bases). Germline loops: CDR1 MNHNY, CDR2 SVGAGI (reference sequence). CDR3 length: 16 residues. The V and J ends lost 0 bases and 5 bases respectively, with 17 bases between them.